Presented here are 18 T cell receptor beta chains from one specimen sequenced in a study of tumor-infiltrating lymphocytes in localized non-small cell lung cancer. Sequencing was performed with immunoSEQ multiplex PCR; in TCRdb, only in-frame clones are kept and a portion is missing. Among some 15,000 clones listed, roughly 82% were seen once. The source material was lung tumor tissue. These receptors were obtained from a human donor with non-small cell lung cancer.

In DNA, the CDR3 is TGTGCCAGCAGTGAATTTAGGCTAGCCCTGAACACCGGGGAGCTGTTTTTT. Protein: CASSEFRLALNTGELFF. The chain uses TRBV2 and TRBJ2-2, with D possibly being TRBD2 (5 bases). This CDR3 is built from 17 residues. V gave up 2 bases and J gave up 1 base, with 14 bases separating them. The germline V gene has CDR1 SNHLY and CDR2 FYNNEI.

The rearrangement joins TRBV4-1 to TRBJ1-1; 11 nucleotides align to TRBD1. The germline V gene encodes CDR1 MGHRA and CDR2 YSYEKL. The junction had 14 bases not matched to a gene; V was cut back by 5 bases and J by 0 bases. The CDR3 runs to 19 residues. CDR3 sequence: CASSVSGTGGTGMNTEAFF. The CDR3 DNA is TGCGCCAGCAGCGTATCCGGGACAGGGGGGACCGGAATGAACACTGAAGCTTTCTTT.

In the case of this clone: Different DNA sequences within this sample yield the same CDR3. The CDR3 DNA follows: TGTGCCACCAGCAGAGACAATCAGCCCCAGCATTTT. Its protein product is CATSRDNQPQHF. The chain has TRBV15 and TRBJ1-5, with D unresolved. The ends were cut back, 0 bases at V and 3 bases at J, with 0 bases in the middle. This CDR3 comprises 12 residues. The germline V gene has CDR1 LNHNV and CDR2 YYDKDF (reference sequence). The full variable domain, with the rest looked up from reference TRBV15 and TRBJ1-5, is DAMVIQNPRYQVTQFGKPVTLSCSQTLNHNVMYWYQQKSSQAPKLLFHYYDKDFNNEADTPDNFQSRRPNTSFCFLDIRSPGLGDTAMYLCATSRDNQPQHFGDGTRLSIL.

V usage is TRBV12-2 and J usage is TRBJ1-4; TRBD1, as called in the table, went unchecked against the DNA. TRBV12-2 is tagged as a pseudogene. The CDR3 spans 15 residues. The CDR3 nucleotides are TGTGCAAGTCGCTTAGGACAGGGGGCGGATGAAAAACTGTTTTTT. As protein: CASRLGQGADEKLFF.

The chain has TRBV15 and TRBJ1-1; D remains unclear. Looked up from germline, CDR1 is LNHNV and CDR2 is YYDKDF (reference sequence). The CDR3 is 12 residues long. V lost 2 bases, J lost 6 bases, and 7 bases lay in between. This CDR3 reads CATSRISSEAFF. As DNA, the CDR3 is TGTGCCACCAGCAGAATTTCCTCTGAAGCTTTCTTT.

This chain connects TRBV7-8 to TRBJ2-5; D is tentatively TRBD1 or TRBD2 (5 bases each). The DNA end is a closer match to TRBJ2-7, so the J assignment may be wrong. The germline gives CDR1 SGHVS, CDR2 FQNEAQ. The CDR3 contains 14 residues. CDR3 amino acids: CASSRRDGSYEQYF. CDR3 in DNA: TGTGCCAGCAGCCGCCGGGACGGCTCCTACGAGCAGTACTTC.

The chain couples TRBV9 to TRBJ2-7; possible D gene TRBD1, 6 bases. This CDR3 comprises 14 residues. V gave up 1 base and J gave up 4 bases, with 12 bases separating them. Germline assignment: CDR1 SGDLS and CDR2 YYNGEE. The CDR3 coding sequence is TGTGCCAGCAGCGTAAATGACAGGCTATACGAGCAGTACTTC. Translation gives CASSVNDRLYEQYF. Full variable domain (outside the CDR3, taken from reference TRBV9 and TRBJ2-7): DSGVTQTPKHLITATGQRVTLRCSPRSGDLSVYWYQQSLDQGLQFLIQYYNGEERAKGNILERFSAQQFPDLHSELNLSSLELGDSALYFCASSVNDRLYEQYFGPGTRLTVT.

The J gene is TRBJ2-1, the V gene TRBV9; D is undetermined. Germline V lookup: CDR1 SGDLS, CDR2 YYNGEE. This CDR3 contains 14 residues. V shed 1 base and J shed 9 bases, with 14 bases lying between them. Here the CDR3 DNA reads TGTGCCAGCAGCGTATATGAGCGCGGCAGTGAGCAGTTCTTC. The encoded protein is CASSVYERGSEQFF.

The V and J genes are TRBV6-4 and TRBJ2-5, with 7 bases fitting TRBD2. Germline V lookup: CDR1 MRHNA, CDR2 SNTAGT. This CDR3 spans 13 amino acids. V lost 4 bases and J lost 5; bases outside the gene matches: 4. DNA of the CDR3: TGTGCCAGCAGTGGGGGGGGTAGGGAGACCCAGTACTTC. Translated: CASSGGGRETQYF.

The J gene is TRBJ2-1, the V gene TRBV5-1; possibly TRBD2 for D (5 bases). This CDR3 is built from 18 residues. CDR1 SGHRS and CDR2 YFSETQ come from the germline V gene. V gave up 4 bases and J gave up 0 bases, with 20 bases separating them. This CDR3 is CASSPYMDFLGSYNEQFF. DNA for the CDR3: TGCGCCAGCAGCCCGTACATGGACTTCCTGGGCTCCTACAATGAGCAGTTCTTC.

The CDR3 region has the DNA TGTGCCACCAGCAGAGATCGGGACAGGCGCTATGGCTACACCTTC. Amino acids: CATSRDRDRRYGYTF. This rearrangement joins TRBV15 to TRBJ1-2; 8 bases align to TRBD1. The CDR3 totals 15 residues. The germline CDR1 and CDR2 sequences are LNHNV and YYDKDF (reference sequence). V lost 0 bases to trimming and J lost 4 bases; unmatched junction nucleotides: 4.

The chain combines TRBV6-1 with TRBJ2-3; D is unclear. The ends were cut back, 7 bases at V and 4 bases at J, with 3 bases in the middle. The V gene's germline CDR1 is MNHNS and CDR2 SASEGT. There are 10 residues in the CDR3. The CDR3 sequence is CASNSDTQYF. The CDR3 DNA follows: TGTGCCAGCAACTCAGATACGCAGTATTTT.

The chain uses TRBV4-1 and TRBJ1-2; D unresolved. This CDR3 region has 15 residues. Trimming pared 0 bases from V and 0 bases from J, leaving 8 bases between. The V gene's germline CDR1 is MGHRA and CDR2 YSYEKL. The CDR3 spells CASSQDPDTNYGYTF. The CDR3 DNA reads TGCGCCAGCAGCCAAGATCCAGACACTAACTATGGCTACACCTTC.

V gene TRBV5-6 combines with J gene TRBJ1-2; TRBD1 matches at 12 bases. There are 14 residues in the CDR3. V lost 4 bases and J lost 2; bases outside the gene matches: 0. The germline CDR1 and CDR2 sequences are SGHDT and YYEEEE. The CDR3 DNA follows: TGTGCCAGCAGCGGGACAGGGGGCAACTATGGCTACACCTTC. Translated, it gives CASSGTGGNYGYTF.

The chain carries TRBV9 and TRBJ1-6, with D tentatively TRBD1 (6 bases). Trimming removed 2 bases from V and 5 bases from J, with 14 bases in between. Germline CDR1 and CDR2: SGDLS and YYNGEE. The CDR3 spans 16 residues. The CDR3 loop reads CASSVSGQTDNSPLHF. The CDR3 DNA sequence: TGTGCCAGCAGCGTTTCCGGACAGACTGATAATTCACCCCTCCACTTT.

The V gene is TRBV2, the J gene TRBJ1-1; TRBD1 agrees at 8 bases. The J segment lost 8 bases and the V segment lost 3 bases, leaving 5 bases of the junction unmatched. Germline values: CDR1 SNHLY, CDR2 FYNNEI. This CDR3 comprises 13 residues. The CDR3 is CASSDGQGGEAFF. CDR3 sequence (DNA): TGTGCCAGCAGTGACGGACAGGGTGGAGAAGCTTTCTTT. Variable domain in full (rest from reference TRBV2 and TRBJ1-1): EPEVTQTPSHQVTQMGQEVILRCVPISNHLYFYWYRQILGQKVEFLVSFYNNEISEKSEIFDDQFSVERPDGSNFTLKIRSTKLEDSAMYFCASSDGQGGEAFFGQGTRLTVV.

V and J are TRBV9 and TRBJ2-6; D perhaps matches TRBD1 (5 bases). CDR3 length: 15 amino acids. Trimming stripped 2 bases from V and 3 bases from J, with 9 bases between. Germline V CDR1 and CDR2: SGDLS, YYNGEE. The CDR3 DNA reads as TGTGCCAGCAGCGTTACAGGAATTGGGGCCAACGTCCTGACTTTC. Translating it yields CASSVTGIGANVLTF.

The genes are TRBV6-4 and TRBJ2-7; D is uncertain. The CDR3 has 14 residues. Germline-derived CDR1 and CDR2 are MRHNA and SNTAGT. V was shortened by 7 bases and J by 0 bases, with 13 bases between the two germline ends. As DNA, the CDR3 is TGTGCCAGCACAATGAGGCGGACCTCCTACGAGCAGTACTTC. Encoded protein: CASTMRRTSYEQYF.